This TCR beta chain came from a study of OX40 agonist ivuxolimab in advanced cancers. Study details: Patients in the trial were receiving intravenous ivuxolimab every 2 weeks, at doses of 0.01 to 10 mg/kg.

The CDR3 is 12 amino acids. CDR1 and CDR2 from the germline V gene are LNHDA and SQIVND (reference sequence). Trimming removed 10 bases from V and 7 bases from J, with 11 bases in between. Using immunoSEQ multiplex PCR, the repertoire was profiled, and TCRdb retains in-frame clones only, with some absent. Of more than 75,000 clones in the sample, around nine tenths were seen once. This specimen consisted of CD4+ or CD8+ T cells sorted from blood, obtained in a trial of the OX40 agonist ivuxolimab. V gene TRBV19 combines with J gene TRBJ1-6; D is possibly TRBD1 (6 bases). This clonotype was sampled from an adult with an advanced solid tumor such as melanoma, head and neck, liver or kidney cancer. The CDR3 nucleotides read TGTGCCACCCGAGACAGGAATTCACCCCTCCACTTT. This sequence encodes CATRDRNSPLHF.